One and the same sample provided the 22 T cell receptor beta chains below, sequenced in a study of immune evolution from preneoplasia to lung adenocarcinoma. The repertoire was sequenced with immunoSEQ multiplex PCR; TCRdb's copy has only in-frame clones and lacks some. The sample shows 8,000 or so clones, 70% to 85% of them seen only once. The sequenced material came from FFPE minimally invasive lung adenocarcinoma tissue. The receptors originated from a person of 80 years or more with lung adenocarcinoma.

This chain connects TRBV20-1 to TRBJ2-7, with D uncertain. The CDR3 consists of 10 residues. Germline CDR1 and CDR2: DFQATT and SNEGSKA (reference sequence). V gave up 1 base and J gave up 4 bases, with 2 bases separating them. The CDR3 sequence is CSARGYEQYF. The CDR3 DNA sequence: TGCAGTGCTAGAGGGTACGAGCAGTACTTC.

This chain uses TRBV7-9 with TRBJ2-5; no reliable D call. CDR1 and CDR2 from the germline V gene are SEHNR and FQNEAQ (reference sequence). The CDR3 runs to 14 residues. The V end lost 5 bases, the J end lost 4 bases, and 14 bases lay between the germline ends. The CDR3 DNA follows: TGTGCCAGCAGCACCATCGCACAGCGAGAGACCCAGTACTTC. The encoded protein is CASSTIAQRETQYF. Complete variable domain (other parts from reference TRBV7-9 and TRBJ2-5): DTGVSQNPRHKITKRGQNVTFRCDPISEHNRLYWYRQTLGQGPEFLTYFQNEAQLEKSRLLSDRFSAERPKGSFSTLEIQRTEQGDSAMYLCASSTIAQRETQYFGPGTRLLVL.

This chain connects TRBV5-6 to TRBJ2-2; D uncertain. The CDR3 spans 13 residues. V was shortened by 3 bases and J by 5 bases, with 8 bases between the two germline ends. Looked up from germline, CDR1 is SGHDT and CDR2 is YYEEEE. The CDR3 sequence: CASSSGWTGELFF. The CDR3 region has the DNA TGTGCCAGCAGCTCTGGATGGACCGGGGAGCTGTTTTTT.

This clone was counted once. This chain joins TRBV6-6 and TRBJ1-5; no firm D call. This CDR3 has 12 residues. Germline loops: CDR1 MNHNY, CDR2 SVGAGI (reference sequence). V gave up 11 bases and J gave up 4 bases, with 12 bases separating them. CDR3 DNA sequence: TGTGCCGGGAGGGTGTGGAATCAGCCCCAGCATTTT. Encoded protein: CAGRVWNQPQHF.

This clone was seen just once. CDR3 in amino acids: CASQEGVQLGTDTQYF. In nucleotides, the CDR3 is TGTGCCTCTCAAGAGGGCGTACAGTTGGGCACAGATACGCAGTATTTT. This chain uses TRBV7-3 with TRBJ2-3, with D maybe TRBD2 (5 bases). V was trimmed by 11 bases and J by 1 base, leaving 22 bases between them. Germline CDR1 is SGHTA and CDR2 is FQGTGA. There are 16 residues in the CDR3. The whole variable domain, filled in from reference TRBV7-3 and TRBJ2-3, reads GAGVSQTPSNKVTEKGKYVELRCDPISGHTALYWYRQSLGQGPEFLIYFQGTGAADDSGLPNDRFFAVRPEGSVSTLKIQRTERGDSAVYLCASQEGVQLGTDTQYFGPGTRLTVL.

The chain carries TRBV9 and TRBJ2-3, with D hard to call. Trimming shortened V by 3 bases and J by 6 bases, and 11 bases separated the two germline ends. Germline assignment: CDR1 SGDLS and CDR2 YYNGEE. The CDR3 contains 13 residues. DNA of the CDR3: TGTGCCAGCAGCGGATATCTTTCGGATACGCAGTATTTT. Encoded protein: CASSGYLSDTQYF.

The sample holds one count of this clone. The chain recombines TRBV9 with TRBJ2-2, with D maybe TRBD1 (6 bases). The CDR3 spans 15 residues. V gave up 0 bases and J gave up 1 base, with 7 bases separating them. The germline CDR1 and CDR2 sequences are SGDLS and YYNGEE. CDR3 nucleotides: TGTGCCAGCAGCGTAGTGGACAGGAACACCGGGGAGCTGTTTTTT. Translating gives CASSVVDRNTGELFF. The variable domain in full, with the rest retrieved from reference TRBV9 and TRBJ2-2, is DSGVTQTPKHLITATGQRVTLRCSPRSGDLSVYWYQQSLDQGLQFLIQYYNGEERAKGNILERFSAQQFPDLHSELNLSSLELGDSALYFCASSVVDRNTGELFFGEGSRLTVL.

V usage is TRBV27 and J usage is TRBJ2-7; D unresolved. Germline-derived CDR1 and CDR2 are MNHEY and SMNVEV (reference sequence). The CDR3 runs 11 residues. V was shortened by 3 bases and J by 3 bases, with 3 bases between the two germline ends. The CDR3 DNA reads as TGTGCCAGCAGTTTTGGCTACGAGCAGTACTTC. The encoded protein is CASSFGYEQYF.

The J gene is TRBJ1-2, the V gene TRBV30, with unresolved D. The germline CDR1 and CDR2 sequences are GTSNPN and SVGIG (reference sequence). V was shortened by 4 bases and J by 6 bases, with 21 bases between the two germline ends. This CDR3 region has 15 residues. The CDR3: CAWTLSDLPSHGYTF. CDR3 nucleotides: TGTGCCTGGACATTATCGGATCTTCCTTCCCATGGCTACACCTTC.

The genes are TRBV28 and TRBJ2-7, with 8 bases matching TRBD2. This CDR3 is built from 14 residues. Germline CDR1 is MDHEN and CDR2 is SYDVKM. V trimming: 6 bases; J trimming: 4 bases; junction bases outside the gene matches: 8. The CDR3 nucleotides read TGTGCCAGCAGCGTTTCGGGGGGGCGGTACGAGCAGTACTTC. Its translation is CASSVSGGRYEQYF.

This chain connects TRBV6-6 to TRBJ2-3; D uncertain. The CDR3 runs 13 residues. Germline loops: CDR1 MNHNY, CDR2 SVGAGI (reference sequence). Trimming cost V 0 bases and J 0 bases, with 1 base left between them. The chain's CDR3 is CASSYSSTDTQYF. As DNA, the CDR3 is TGTGCCAGCAGTTACTCTAGCACAGATACGCAGTATTTT.

The chain links TRBV2 to TRBJ1-1; possibly TRBD1 for D (6 bases). Germline lookup yields CDR1 SNHLY and CDR2 FYNNEI. The ends were cut back, 5 bases at V and 5 bases at J, with 15 bases in the middle. The CDR3 runs to 14 residues. CDR3 residues: CASSLEGRGTEAFF. CDR3 DNA sequence: TGTGCCAGCAGTTTAGAGGGGAGGGGGACTGAAGCTTTCTTT.

This chain joins TRBV2 and TRBJ2-7; 10 nucleotides align to TRBD2. The CDR3 extends over 16 amino acids. V lost 1 base, J lost 0 bases, and 3 bases stayed unmatched. Per germline, CDR1 SNHLY and CDR2 FYNNEI. The CDR3 nucleotides are TGTGCCAGCAGTGAAGGGACTAGCGGCTTCTCCTACGAGCAGTACTTC. Amino acid sequence: CASSEGTSGFSYEQYF.

This clone was detected a few times. This sequence joins TRBV28 and TRBJ1-4; D remains ambiguous. V lost 11 bases and J lost 0, with 10 bases in between. Germline-derived CDR1 and CDR2 are MDHEN and SYDVKM. The CDR3 runs 13 residues. The CDR3 loop is CAGNTATNEKLFF. DNA for the CDR3: TGTGCCGGCAATACCGCAACTAATGAAAAACTGTTTTTT.

The rearrangement links TRBV5-6 to TRBJ2-1; D possibly uses TRBD1 or TRBD2 (5 bases each). From germline, CDR1 is SGHDT and CDR2 YYEEEE. The CDR3 runs to 15 residues. Trimming removed 3 bases from V and 8 bases from J, with 18 bases in between. The CDR3 DNA is TGTGCCAGCAGCTCCCCGGGACGGGACCTCGATGAGCAGTTCTTC. Protein sequence: CASSSPGRDLDEQFF. Complete variable domain (other parts from reference TRBV5-6 and TRBJ2-1): DAGVTQSPTHLIKTRGQQVTLRCSPKSGHDTVSWYQQALGQGPQFIFQYYEEEERQRGNFPDRFSGHQFPNYSSELNVNALLLGDSALYLCASSSPGRDLDEQFFGPGTRLTVL.

V and J are TRBV7-9 and TRBJ1-5; maybe TRBD1 (5 bases). The CDR3 length is 14 residues. V was pared by 5 bases and J by 5 bases, with 13 bases between. Germline CDR1 reads SEHNR; CDR2 reads FQNEAQ (reference sequence). CDR3 DNA sequence: TGTGCCAGCAGCCCGGGTTGGGACCATCAGCCCCAGCATTTT. This sequence encodes CASSPGWDHQPQHF. The variable domain in full, with the rest retrieved from reference TRBV7-9 and TRBJ1-5, is DTGVSQNPRHKITKRGQNVTFRCDPISEHNRLYWYRQTLGQGPEFLTYFQNEAQLEKSRLLSDRFSAERPKGSFSTLEIQRTEQGDSAMYLCASSPGWDHQPQHFGDGTRLSIL.

The chain employs TRBV21-1 and TRBJ1-2; whether TRBD1, the table's D call, matches the DNA was not checked. TRBV21-1 has pseudogene status. The CDR3 spans 16 residues. The CDR3: CASSKEGPDRDYGYTF. The CDR3 nucleotides read TGTGCCAGCAGCAAAGAAGGTCCCGACAGGGACTATGGCTACACCTTC.

This sequence joins TRBV30 and TRBJ2-2, with 8 bases lining up with TRBD1. Germline V gene data show CDR1 as GTSNPN and CDR2 as SVGIG (reference sequence). V lost 0 bases to trimming and J lost 7 bases; unmatched junction nucleotides: 7. The CDR3 is made up of 15 amino acids. This CDR3 reads CAWSVPNRGNGELFF. CDR3 nucleotides: TGTGCCTGGAGTGTCCCAAACAGGGGGAACGGGGAGCTGTTTTTT. Variable domain in full (rest from reference TRBV30 and TRBJ2-2): SQTIHQWPATLVQPVGSPLSLECTVEGTSNPNLYWYRQAAGRGLQLLFYSVGIGQISSEVPQNLSASRPQDRQFILSSKKLLLSDSGFYLCAWSVPNRGNGELFFGEGSRLTVL.

The gene calls are TRBV11-2 and TRBJ2-3; a possible D gene is TRBD2 (5 bases). V dropped 5 bases and J dropped 2 bases, with 14 bases sitting between them. The CDR3 is 15 residues long. Germline CDR1 is SGHAT and CDR2 is FQNNGV. The CDR3 loop reads CASSNLGSYTDTQYF. The CDR3 coding sequence is TGTGCCAGCAGCAACCTTGGGAGTTACACAGATACGCAGTATTTT.

The chain links TRBV6-5 to TRBJ1-6, with 9 bases lining up with TRBD1. The CDR3 extends over 15 amino acids. With 6 bases clipped from V and 10 bases from J, the junction kept 10 bases outside the gene matches. CDR1 MNHEY and CDR2 SVGAGI come from the germline V gene. The CDR3 protein is CASRTGQGNNSPLHF. The CDR3 DNA is TGTGCCAGCAGGACGGGACAGGGCAACAACTCACCCCTCCACTTT.

This clone was observed a single time. The chain uses TRBV15 and TRBJ1-1; TRBD1 agrees at 7 bases. With V trimmed by 0 bases and J by 6 bases, 16 bases remained unmatched. Germline assignment: CDR1 LNHNV and CDR2 YYDKDF (reference sequence). The CDR3 spans 18 residues. In nucleotides, the CDR3 is TGTGCCACCAGCAGAGATCTTAGAGTCAAGGGGGCTGACTCTGAAGCTTTCTTT. The encoded protein is CATSRDLRVKGADSEAFF.

J is TRBJ1-2 and V is TRBV6-1; the D is unclear. The V gene lost 0 bases and the J gene lost 3 bases, with 5 bases spanning the gap. Per the germline V gene, CDR1 is MNHNS and CDR2 is SASEGT. The CDR3 has 13 residues. CDR3 sequence: CASSEAGYYGYTF. In DNA form, the CDR3 reads TGTGCCAGCAGTGAAGCAGGGTACTATGGCTACACCTTC.